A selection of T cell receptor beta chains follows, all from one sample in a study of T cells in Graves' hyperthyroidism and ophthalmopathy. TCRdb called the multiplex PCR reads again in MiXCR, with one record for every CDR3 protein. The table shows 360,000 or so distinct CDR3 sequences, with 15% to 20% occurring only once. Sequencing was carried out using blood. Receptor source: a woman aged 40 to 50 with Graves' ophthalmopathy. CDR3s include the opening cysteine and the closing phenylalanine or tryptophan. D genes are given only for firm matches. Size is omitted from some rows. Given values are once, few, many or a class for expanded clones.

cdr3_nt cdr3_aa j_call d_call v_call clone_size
TGCAGTGTTCCCGGGACTAGCGGGAGGTTCCGCATTTACGAGCAGTACTTC CSVPGTSGRFRIYEQYF TRBJ2-7 TRBD2 TRBV20-1 many
TGTGCCACCGAAACAGGGAGGGGCACTGAAGCTTTCTTT CATETGRGTEAFF TRBJ1-1 NA TRBV19 many
TGTGCTAGTGGTTTGGCCCCGACTCTCTACGAGCAGTACTTC CASGLAPTLYEQYF TRBJ2-7 NA TRBV12-5 many
TGTGCCAGCAGTCCCTCCGCCCAGGGATACGAGCAGTACTTC CASSPSAQGYEQYF TRBJ2-7 NA TRBV6-2/TRBV6-3 many
TGCGCCAGCAGCCAAGTATGGCGAGTCACCTACGAGCAGTACTTC CASSQVWRVTYEQYF TRBJ2-7 NA TRBV4-1 NA
TGTGCCAGCAGCTCCGTTGACGCAGGGGAGCTGTTTTTT CASSSVDAGELFF TRBJ2-2 NA TRBV7-2 many
TGTGCCAGTAGTATAACAGTCAGGGCTCGCGAGCAGTACTTC CASSITVRAREQYF TRBJ2-7 NA TRBV19 NA
TGTGCCAGCAGCTCGAAACAAACCGGACGGGACAACCGAACCATCTACGAGCAGTACTTC CASSSKQTGRDNRTIYEQYF TRBJ2-7 NA TRBV7-1 NA
TGTGCCAGCAGACGGACACGGAATCTTTCCACCGGGGAGCTGTTTTTT CASRRTRNLSTGELFF TRBJ2-2 NA TRBV6-1 NA
TGTGCCAGCAGTGAAGACATCAGTATCTATGGCTACACCTTC CASSEDISIYGYTF TRBJ1-2 NA TRBV6-1 NA
TGTGCCAGCAGCTTAGAAAACAGCCAAGAGACCCAGTACTTC CASSLENSQETQYF TRBJ2-5 NA TRBV11-2 NA
TGTGCCAGCAGCTCCCTACCACGGACGACAGACTACTATGGCTACACCTTC CASSSLPRTTDYYGYTF TRBJ1-2 NA TRBV11-2 few
TGTGCCAGCAAGGGCAGGGTGTGGTTCCATGGCTACACCTTC CASKGRVWFHGYTF TRBJ1-2 NA TRBV2 many
TGTGCCAGTCTTAAGGCGAACACCGGGGAGCTGTTTTTT CASLKANTGELFF TRBJ2-2 NA TRBV19 NA